The 13 T cell receptor beta chains reported below all come from one sample, sequenced in a study of blood T cell repertoires in COVID-19 (TCRdb year 2020). The library was produced with the immunoSEQ multiplex PCR assay. As stored in TCRdb, this immuneACCESS dataset retains in-frame rearrangements with V and J assigned. A fraction of the clones does not appear; measured against another copy, unresolved V genes explain less than half of the discrepancy, and the remainder lacks a known reason. In this sample the table shows about 100,000 clones, around 73% of which occur a single time. The biggest ten clones account for roughly 10% of the sample. The sequenced sample was peripheral blood. The source of these receptors is a man aged 55 to 70 with active or convalescent COVID-19.

CDR3 sequence: CASSVSGNEQFF. In DNA form, the CDR3 reads TGTGCCAGCAGCGTTAGCGGAAATGAGCAGTTCTTC. The J gene is TRBJ2-1, the V gene TRBV7-8; D perhaps matches TRBD2 (6 bases). CDR1 is SGHVS and CDR2 is FQNEAQ in the germline V gene. The CDR3 runs to 12 residues. V lost 5 bases and J 7 bases, leaving 9 bases between the germline ends.

This chain links TRBV6-2 or TRBV6-3 with TRBJ1-2, with no clear D. Germline CDR1 is MNHEY and CDR2 is SVGEGT. Deletions cut 2 bases from V and 4 bases from J, with 8 bases between. The CDR3 spans 13 residues. This CDR3 is CASSYEYSYGYTF. CDR3 coding DNA: TGTGCCAGCAGTTACGAGTACAGCTATGGCTACACCTTC.

This rearrangement joins TRBV7-2 to TRBJ2-1; the match to TRBD1 covers 7 bases. This CDR3 has 16 amino acids. The V gene's germline CDR1 is SGHTA and CDR2 FQGNSA. V trimming: 5 bases; J trimming: 8 bases; junction bases outside the gene matches: 15. The CDR3: CASSGYRGKGAYEQFF. DNA for the CDR3: TGTGCCAGCAGCGGCTACAGGGGCAAGGGAGCCTATGAGCAGTTCTTC.

V usage is TRBV5-1 and J usage is TRBJ2-1, with D possibly being TRBD1 (6 bases). Germline CDR1 reads SGHRS; CDR2 reads YFSETQ. V dropped 2 bases and J dropped 2 bases, with 11 bases sitting between them. The CDR3 consists of 15 residues. CDR3 bases: TGCGCCAGCAGCTTACCATGGGGGCCCTACAATGAGCAGTTCTTC. This codes for CASSLPWGPYNEQFF.

The chain recombines TRBV30 with TRBJ1-1, with D unclear. V was cut by 2 bases and J by 3 bases, with 10 bases left in between. CDR1 and CDR2 (germline): GTSNPN, SVGIG (reference sequence). The CDR3 sequence is 13 residues long. The CDR3 DNA reads TGTGCCTGGAGTCCGAGGCCTGACACTGAAGCTTTCTTT. This encodes CAWSPRPDTEAFF.

The chain uses TRBV4-1 and TRBJ2-1; D gene unclear. Germline loops: CDR1 MGHRA, CDR2 YSYEKL. Trimming pared 4 bases from V and 1 base from J, leaving 5 bases between. The CDR3 covers 13 residues. The CDR3 sequence is CASSLRSYNEQFF. The CDR3 region has the DNA TGCGCCAGCAGCCTCAGGTCCTACAATGAGCAGTTCTTC.

This chain uses TRBV9 with TRBJ1-1; maybe TRBD1 (6 bases). The germline V and J ends were trimmed by 0 bases and 6 bases, with 18 bases remaining between them. CDR3 length: 16 amino acids. Looked up from germline, CDR1 is SGDLS and CDR2 is YYNGEE. This chain's CDR3 is CASSVAPTGSDAEAFF. The CDR3 DNA sequence: TGTGCCAGCAGCGTAGCCCCAACAGGGTCAGACGCTGAAGCTTTCTTT.

The rearrangement links TRBV5-4 to TRBJ2-1; TRBD1 matches at 8 bases. The V and J ends lost 5 bases and 2 bases, in that order; junction bases with no gene match: 9. The CDR3 is made up of 16 amino acids. Germline CDR1 is SGHNT and CDR2 is YYREEE (reference sequence). The CDR3 sequence: CASSAGRDRTYNEQFF. CDR3 bases: TGTGCCAGCAGTGCAGGCCGGGACAGGACCTACAATGAGCAGTTCTTC.

The chain uses TRBV11-2 and TRBJ2-7, with 10 bases identical to TRBD2. CDR3 size: 14 residues. Germline assignment: CDR1 SGHAT and CDR2 FQNNGV. After removal of 2 bases from V and 6 bases from J, the junction contained 4 bases not matched to a gene. The DNA for the CDR3 is TGTGCCAGCAGCTTACCGGGACTAGCGACCGAGCAGTACTTC. Translated: CASSLPGLATEQYF. Full variable domain (rest looked up from reference TRBV11-2 and TRBJ2-7): EAGVAQSPRYKIIEKRQSVAFWCNPISGHATLYWYQQILGQGPKLLIQFQNNGVVDDSQLPKDRFSAERLKGVDSTLKIQPAKLEDSAVYLCASSLPGLATEQYFGPGTRLTVT.

The chain is built from TRBV2 and TRBJ1-3, with D maybe TRBD1 (6 bases). The V end was cut by 5 bases, the J end by 5 bases, with 10 bases between. CDR1 is SNHLY, CDR2 FYNNEI, per germline. The CDR3 loop spans 13 amino acids. This chain's CDR3 is CASSRQGRNTIYF. The CDR3 DNA follows: TGTGCCAGCAGTCGTCAGGGGCGAAACACCATATATTTT.

The table lists this clone with a count of one. This chain connects TRBV11-3 to TRBJ2-1, with 7 bases identical to TRBD2. The CDR3 runs 12 residues. Germline loops: CDR1 SGHNT, CDR2 YENEEA. With V trimmed by 8 bases and J by 2 bases, 0 bases remained unmatched. CDR3 coding DNA: TGTGCCAGCGGGAGGGCCTACAATGAGCAGTTCTTC. As protein: CASGRAYNEQFF.

V is TRBV2 and J is TRBJ1-4; no clear D. Germline V gene sequence: CDR1 SNHLY, CDR2 FYNNEI. V was pared by 2 bases and J by 7 bases, with 14 bases between. This CDR3 has 15 residues. CDR3 protein: CASSESLGLGEKLFF. CDR3 in DNA: TGTGCCAGCAGTGAATCGTTAGGTCTAGGTGAAAAACTGTTTTTT.

This sequence joins TRBV9 and TRBJ2-3; D ambiguous. Between the trimmed V and J ends, which lost 0 bases and 0 bases, there was a span of 8 bases. CDR1 is SGDLS and CDR2 is YYNGEE in the germline V gene. The length of the CDR3 is 15 residues. The CDR3 loop reads CASSVATFSTDTQYF. In DNA form, the CDR3 reads TGTGCCAGCAGCGTAGCCACATTTAGCACAGATACGCAGTATTTT.